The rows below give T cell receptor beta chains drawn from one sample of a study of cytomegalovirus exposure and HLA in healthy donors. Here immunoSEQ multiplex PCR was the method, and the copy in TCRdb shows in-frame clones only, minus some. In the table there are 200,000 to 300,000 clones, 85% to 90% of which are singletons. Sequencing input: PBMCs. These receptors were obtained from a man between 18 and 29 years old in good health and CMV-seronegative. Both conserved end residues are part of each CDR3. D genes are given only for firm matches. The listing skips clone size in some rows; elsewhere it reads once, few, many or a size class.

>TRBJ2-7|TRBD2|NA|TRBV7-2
TGTGCCAGCAGCCAGACTAGCGGGAGGTCCTACGAGCAGTACTTC
CASSQTSGRSYEQYF
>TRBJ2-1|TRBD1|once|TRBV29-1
TGCAGCGTTGACCAAACTACAGGGGTTGGGGACTACAATGAGCAGTTCTTC
CSVDQTTGVGDYNEQFF
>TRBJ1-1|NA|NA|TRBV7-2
TGTGCCAGCAGCTATACAGAGAACACTGAAGCTTTCTTT
CASSYTENTEAFF
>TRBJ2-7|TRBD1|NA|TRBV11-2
TGTGCCAGCAGCTTTGGACAGGGGGCTAATGAGCAGTACTTC
CASSFGQGANEQYF
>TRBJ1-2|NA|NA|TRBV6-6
TGTGCCAGCAGCACCCGGGGGGGCACGCGAGGTCTTGGCTACACCTTC
CASSTRGGTRGLGYTF
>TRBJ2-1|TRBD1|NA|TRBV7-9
TGTGCCAGCAGCTATACAGGGGGCGAGGATGAGCAGTTCTTC
CASSYTGGEDEQFF
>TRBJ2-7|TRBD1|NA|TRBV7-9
TGTGCCAGCAGCTTAACAGGGGGCTACGAGCAGTACTTC
CASSLTGGYEQYF
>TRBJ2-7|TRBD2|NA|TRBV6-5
TGTGCCAGCAGCCCGGGGGGGTGGGAGCAGTACTTC
CASSPGGWEQYF
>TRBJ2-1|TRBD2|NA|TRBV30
TGTGCCTGGAGTTGGGGCGGGAGTAATGAGCAGTTCTTC
CAWSWGGSNEQFF
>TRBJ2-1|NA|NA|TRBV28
TGTGCCATCTTTTCCTACAATGAGCAGTTCTTC
CAIFSYNEQFF
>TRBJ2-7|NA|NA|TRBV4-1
TGCGCCAGCAGCCTGAACCCCGGACTGGTCTACGAGCAGTACTTC
CASSLNPGLVYEQYF
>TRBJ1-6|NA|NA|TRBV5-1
TGCGCCAGCAGATTTGGGTGGCCGGGGGAGGAGTCACCCCTCCACTTT
CASRFGWPGEESPLHF
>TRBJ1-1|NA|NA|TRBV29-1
TGCAGCGTTGGAACTACAACCCCGATTGGTACTGAAGCTTTCTTT
CSVGTTTPIGTEAFF
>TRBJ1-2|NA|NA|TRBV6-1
TGTGCCAGCAGCCCGGGAACAGTTGAAGTCTATGGCTACACCTTC
CASSPGTVEVYGYTF
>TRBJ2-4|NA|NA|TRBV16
TGTGCCAGCAGCCAATCGGGGCTAGCCAAAAACATTCAGTACTTC
CASSQSGLAKNIQYF
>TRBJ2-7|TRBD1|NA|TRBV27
TGTGCCAGCAGGCTGGTGGCGACAGGGGTGTACGAGCAGTACTTC
CASRLVATGVYEQYF
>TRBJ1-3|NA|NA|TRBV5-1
TGCGCCAGCAGCACTTCGGGACTTCCCGCCTCTGGAAACACCATATATTTT
CASSTSGLPASGNTIYF
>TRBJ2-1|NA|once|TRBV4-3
TGCGCCAGCAGCCAAGATGTCGTCGAGAATGAGCAGTTCTTC
CASSQDVVENEQFF
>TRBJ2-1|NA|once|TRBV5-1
TGCGCCAGCAGCTTGACGGCGGGGGCATCCTACAATGAGCAGTTCTTC
CASSLTAGASYNEQFF
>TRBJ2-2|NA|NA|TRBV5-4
TGTGCCAGCAGCTCCGGAGTCGGAAAACATCGAACCGGGGAGCTGTTTTTT
CASSSGVGKHRTGELFF
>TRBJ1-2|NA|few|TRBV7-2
TGTGCCAGCAGCAGATACTTGACACTCAACTATGGCTACACCTTC
CASSRYLTLNYGYTF
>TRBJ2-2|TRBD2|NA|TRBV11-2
TGTGCCAGCAGCTTGTCCATGGGGACTAGCGACGGGGAGCTGTTTTTT
CASSLSMGTSDGELFF
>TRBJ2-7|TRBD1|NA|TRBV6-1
TGTGCCAGCAGTGTGAACCGGGACAGGGGCTACGAGCAGTACTTC
CASSVNRDRGYEQYF
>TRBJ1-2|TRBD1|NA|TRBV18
TGTGCCAGCTCACAGAACAGGGGGCGGAACTATGGCTACACCTTC
CASSQNRGRNYGYTF
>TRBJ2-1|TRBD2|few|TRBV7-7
TGTGCTAGCAGCAATGGACTAGCGGTTTTTGATGAGCAGTTCTTC
CASSNGLAVFDEQFF
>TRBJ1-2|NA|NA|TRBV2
TGTGCCAGCACAGGGGTTAGTGATGTAAGGGGCTACACCTTC
CASTGVSDVRGYTF
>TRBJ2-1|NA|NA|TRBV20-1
TGCAGTGCTAGTTCCTTCAATGAGCAGTTCTTC
CSASSFNEQFF
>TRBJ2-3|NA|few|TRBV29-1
TGCAGCGTCGCAGAAACCCCAGATACGCAGTATTTT
CSVAETPDTQYF
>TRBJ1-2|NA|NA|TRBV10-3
TGTGCCATCAGGCAGGGACTGGATGGCTACACCTTC
CAIRQGLDGYTF
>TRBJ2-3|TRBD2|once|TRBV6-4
TGTGCCAGCAGTGACTCTATAGCGGGAGACGTAGATACGCAGTATTTT
CASSDSIAGDVDTQYF
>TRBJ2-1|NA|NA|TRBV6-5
TGTGCCAGCAGTTACTATGGGCGTGAGCAGTTCTTC
CASSYYGREQFF
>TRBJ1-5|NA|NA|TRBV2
TGTGCCAGCAGCGGGAGGGTGGGCAATCAGCCCCAGCATTTT
CASSGRVGNQPQHF
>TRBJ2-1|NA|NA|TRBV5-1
TGCGCCAGCAGCCTCGCGGCCCACAATGAGCAGTTCTTC
CASSLAAHNEQFF
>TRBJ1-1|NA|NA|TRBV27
TGTGCCAGCAGACCACTGAAAGGGAGGGGTTTTTTCTTT
CASRPLKGRGFFF
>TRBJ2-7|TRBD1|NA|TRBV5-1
TGCGCCAGCAGCCCTAAGTATGGGGACAGGGGGCTCTTAGGGAATGAGCAGTACTTC
CASSPKYGDRGLLGNEQYF
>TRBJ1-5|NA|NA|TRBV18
TGTGCCAGCTCACTGCTAAATCAGCCCCAGCATTTT
CASSLLNQPQHF
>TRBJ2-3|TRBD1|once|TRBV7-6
TGTGCCAGCAGCCGACGGACAGGGAGCACAGATACGCAGTATTTT
CASSRRTGSTDTQYF
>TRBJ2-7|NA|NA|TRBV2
TGTGCCAGCAGTATACAGGTATCCTACGAGCAGTACTTC
CASSIQVSYEQYF